These T cell receptor beta chains were read from a single sample in a study of beta chain features in type 1 diabetes. TCRdb keeps only in-frame clones here, not all; method: immunoSEQ multiplex PCR. The table lists about 900,000 clones, under 20% of them singletons. Sequencing was carried out using naive CD4+ T cells from blood. These TCRs come from a woman in her late teens or twenties in good health. Both conserved end residues are part of each CDR3. Each record gives: CDR3 protein, CDR3 DNA, clone size, D gene, V gene, J gene. A D gene is named only where the DNA matches it firmly. Clone sizes are given selectively: once, few, many, or a class where the clone is expanded.

CDR3: CASSLGPRYGYTF
DNA: TGTGCCAGCAGCTTGGGTCCCCGTTATGGCTACACCTTC
size: few
D: -
V: TRBV7-9
J: TRBJ1-2

CDR3: CASSWAGAGGKYIQYF
DNA: TGTGCCAGCAGCTGGGCGGGAGCGGGAGGGAAATACATTCAGTACTTC
size: -
D: TRBD2
V: TRBV7-8
J: TRBJ2-4

CDR3: CASSQAGNTEAFF
DNA: TGCGCCAGCAGCCAAGCGGGGAACACTGAAGCTTTCTTT
size: few
D: -
V: TRBV4-3
J: TRBJ1-1

CDR3: CASSSQLTDTQYF
DNA: TGTGCCAGCAGCTCACAACTCACAGATACGCAGTATTTT
size: few
D: -
V: TRBV7-9
J: TRBJ2-3

CDR3: CASQNRETSTDTQYF
DNA: TGTGCCAGCCAAAATCGGGAGACAAGCACAGATACGCAGTATTTT
size: few
D: -
V: TRBV19
J: TRBJ2-3

CDR3: CASSLFGSLREQYF
DNA: TGTGCCAGCAGTTTGTTCGGGAGTTTGCGTGAGCAGTACTTC
size: -
D: -
V: TRBV28
J: TRBJ2-7

CDR3: CASSPGFNSYEQYF
DNA: TGTGCCAGCAGCCCAGGGTTTAACTCCTACGAGCAGTACTTC
size: -
D: -
V: TRBV6-6
J: TRBJ2-7

CDR3: CSVAEATNEKLFF
DNA: TGCAGCGTTGCCGAGGCAACTAATGAAAAACTGTTTTTT
size: few
D: -
V: TRBV29-1
J: TRBJ1-4

CDR3: CASSPAGVRQPQHF
DNA: TGTGCCAGCAGCCCAGCAGGGGTAAGGCAGCCCCAGCATTTT
size: few
D: -
V: TRBV7-2
J: TRBJ1-5

CDR3: CASSKRDRNTGELFF
DNA: TGTGCCAGCTCAAAACGCGACAGGAACACCGGGGAGCTGTTTTTT
size: -
D: -
V: TRBV18
J: TRBJ2-2

CDR3: CASSFRRKGNEQFF
DNA: TGTGCCAGCAGTTTTCGACGGAAGGGGAATGAGCAGTTCTTC
size: -
D: -
V: TRBV28
J: TRBJ2-1

CDR3: CASRKQGETYEQYF
DNA: TGTGCCAGCAGGAAACAGGGGGAGACCTACGAGCAGTACTTC
size: -
D: TRBD1
V: TRBV27
J: TRBJ2-7

CDR3: CASSLADTGELFF
DNA: TGCGCCAGCAGCTTGGCCGACACCGGGGAGCTGTTTTTT
size: -
D: -
V: TRBV5-1
J: TRBJ2-2

CDR3: CASSQGMRTQYF
DNA: TGTGCCAGCAGCCAGGGGATGAGGACCCAGTACTTC
size: few
D: -
V: TRBV5-6
J: TRBJ2-5

CDR3: CASSEDRIQETQYF
DNA: TGTGCCAGCAGTGAAGACAGGATACAAGAGACCCAGTACTTC
size: few
D: -
V: TRBV2
J: TRBJ2-5

CDR3: CASSSAGGPRRQSANNEQFF
DNA: TGTGCCAGCAGTTCAGCGGGAGGGCCGCGTAGGCAATCTGCAAACAATGAGCAGTTCTTC
size: -
D: TRBD2
V: TRBV28
J: TRBJ2-1

CDR3: CASTLPRTTDTQYF
DNA: TGTGCCAGCACCCTGCCCCGAACCACAGATACGCAGTATTTT
size: -
D: -
V: TRBV28
J: TRBJ2-3

CDR3: CASSHTSSKQETQYF
DNA: TGCGCCAGCAGTCATACTAGCAGCAAACAAGAGACCCAGTACTTC
size: -
D: -
V: TRBV23-1
J: TRBJ2-5

CDR3: CASGLGLAGVGETQYF
DNA: TGTGCTAGTGGTTTAGGACTAGCGGGAGTGGGAGAGACCCAGTACTTC
size: -
D: TRBD2
V: TRBV12-5
J: TRBJ2-5

CDR3: CASSQDWRTSGRKSEQFF
DNA: TGTGCCAGCAGCCAAGACTGGAGAACTAGCGGGAGGAAAAGTGAGCAGTTCTTC
size: -
D: TRBD2
V: TRBV7-2
J: TRBJ2-1

CDR3: CASSPGGQGSNYGYTF
DNA: TGTGCCAGCAGCCCAGGCGGCCAGGGAAGTAACTATGGCTACACCTTC
size: few
D: -
V: TRBV9
J: TRBJ1-2

CDR3: CSAGQDGEQYF
DNA: TGCAGTGCTGGACAGGATGGCGAGCAGTACTTC
size: -
D: TRBD1
V: TRBV20-1
J: TRBJ2-7

CDR3: CASSRLAGGGYNEQFF
DNA: TGTGCCAGCAGCCGACTAGCGGGAGGAGGTTACAATGAGCAGTTCTTC
size: -
D: TRBD2
V: TRBV5-4
J: TRBJ2-1

CDR3: CASSPDRTSGSYYYNEQFF
DNA: TGTGCCAGCAGCCCGGACCGGACTAGCGGGAGTTACTATTACAATGAGCAGTTCTTC
size: few
D: TRBD2
V: TRBV9
J: TRBJ2-1

CDR3: CASSLGVRSSSKWVYEQYF
DNA: TGTGCCAGCAGCTTAGGGGTTCGGTCTAGCTCAAAATGGGTATACGAGCAGTACTTC
size: few
D: -
V: TRBV11-2
J: TRBJ2-7

CDR3: CASAKANTGELFF
DNA: TGTGCCAGTGCCAAGGCTAACACCGGGGAGCTGTTTTTT
size: few
D: -
V: TRBV6-5
J: TRBJ2-2

CDR3: CASSSLAAEGYNEQFF
DNA: TGTGCCAGCAGTTCACTAGCGGCAGAAGGGTACAATGAGCAGTTCTTC
size: -
D: TRBD2
V: TRBV28
J: TRBJ2-1

CDR3: CASSYKPGGEKLFF
DNA: TGTGCCAGCAGTTATAAACCTGGGGGTGAAAAACTGTTTTTT
size: -
D: -
V: TRBV6-5
J: TRBJ1-4